These 4 T cell receptor beta chains came from one sample sequenced in a study of follicular helper T cells after annual influenza vaccination. Clones were read by immunoSEQ multiplex PCR, and TCRdb kept only the in-frame ones, dropping some. Found here are several thousand clones, almost 80% of them singletons; the top ten hold 3% to 4%. Time point described: 2014-2015 season, pre-vaccination. The source material was CXCR5+ CD38- circulating T follicular helper cells from blood, sampled on the day of influenza vaccination. The subset is: circulating Tfh, non-naive CD4+CXCR5+PD-1+ (ICOS+CD38+ or ICOS-CD38-). These TCRs come from an adult who received the influenza vaccine.

The table lists this clone with a few counts. V and J are TRBV30 and TRBJ2-7; tentative D call: TRBD2 (5 bases). The germline CDR1 and CDR2 sequences are GTSNPN and SVGIG (reference sequence). V was pared by 3 bases and J by 2 bases, with 11 bases between. This CDR3 spans 13 amino acids. This CDR3 is CAWSRGETYEQYF. CDR3 bases: TGTGCCTGGAGCCGGGGAGAGACCTACGAGCAGTACTTC. The whole variable domain, filled in from reference TRBV30 and TRBJ2-7, reads SQTIHQWPATLVQPVGSPLSLECTVEGTSNPNLYWYRQAAGRGLQLLFYSVGIGQISSEVPQNLSASRPQDRQFILSSKKLLLSDSGFYLCAWSRGETYEQYFGPGTRLTVT.

The rearrangement links TRBV19 to TRBJ2-2; unclear D gene. Trimming took off 7 bases at V and 3 bases at J, with 12 bases between the two ends. The CDR3 totals 14 residues. Germline CDR1 and CDR2: LNHDA and SQIVND (reference sequence). CDR3 DNA: TGTGCCAGTACCCCTAAAGTAGACACCGGGGAGCTGTTTTTT. It yields the protein CASTPKVDTGELFF.

The J gene is TRBJ2-7, the V gene TRBV4-2, with 9 bases matching TRBD1. In germline, CDR1 is LGHNA, CDR2 YNFKEQ. With V trimmed by 1 base and J by 4 bases, 2 bases remained unmatched. The CDR3 runs to 14 residues. The CDR3 protein is CASSQAGQGYEQYF. CDR3 coding DNA: TGTGCCAGCAGCCAAGCAGGACAGGGGTACGAGCAGTACTTC.

This chain uses TRBV5-1 with TRBJ1-4, with a weak D call TRBD1 (5 bases). V lost 0 bases and J lost 4, with 7 bases in between. Germline values: CDR1 SGHRS, CDR2 YFSETQ. This CDR3 comprises 14 residues. The CDR3 reads CASSLGGGNEKLFF. The CDR3 nucleotides are TGCGCCAGCAGCTTGGGGGGCGGTAATGAAAAACTGTTTTTT.